The 13 T cell receptor beta chains below were found in one sample sequenced in a study of T cell repertoires in cytomegalovirus infection. TCRdb ran MiXCR on the reads and lists one entry per CDR3 protein. The data contain some 180,000 distinct CDR3 sequences, less than 9.5% of them singletons. Sequenced: PBMCs. These TCRs come from a human donor in good health (CMV status not recorded). Some clones in this sample may be carry-over from other donors' samples.

This clonotype appeared a few times. The chain uses TRBV10-3 and TRBJ1-1, with a weak D call TRBD1 (6 bases). Trimming pared 0 bases from V and 4 bases from J, leaving 6 bases between. Germline lookup yields CDR1 ENHRY and CDR2 SYGVKD. The CDR3 covers 13 residues. The CDR3 reads CAISESTGTEAFF. In DNA, the CDR3 is TGTGCCATCAGTGAGTCGACAGGCACTGAAGCTTTCTTT.

There are many counts of this clonotype. V usage is TRBV12-3 or TRBV12-4 and J usage is TRBJ2-1, with D unresolved. Trimming left V 0 bases short and J 0 bases short, with 6 bases between. CDR3 size: 15 residues. CDR3 region: CASSLAASSYNEQFF. The CDR3 DNA reads TGTGCCAGCAGTTTAGCAGCGAGCTCCTACAATGAGCAGTTCTTC.

The genes are TRBV20-1 and TRBJ2-1, with 10 bases aligning to TRBD2. Per the germline V gene, CDR1 is DFQATT and CDR2 is SNEGSKA (reference sequence). After removal of 5 bases from V and 8 bases from J, the junction contained 9 bases not matched to a gene. The length of the CDR3 is 14 residues. For the CDR3, the DNA is TGCAGTGCTCCCAGCGGGGGGGCCGTCTATGAGCAGTTCTTC. Encoded protein: CSAPSGGAVYEQFF.

This clonotype is judged medium-sized. The gene calls are TRBV28 and TRBJ2-1, with 9 bases matching TRBD1. Looked up from germline, CDR1 is MDHEN and CDR2 is SYDVKM. This CDR3 is 13 amino acids long. With 6 bases clipped from V and 9 bases from J, the junction kept 6 bases outside the gene matches. The CDR3 DNA sequence: TGTGCCAGCAGCGACAGGGACAGGGTTGAGCAGTTCTTC. It codes for CASSDRDRVEQFF.

This clonotype was observed many times. V usage is TRBV7-9 and J usage is TRBJ1-2, with 7 bases matching TRBD1. This CDR3 comprises 14 residues. V lost 1 base to trimming and J lost 6 bases; unmatched junction nucleotides: 5. CDR1 is SEHNR and CDR2 is FQNEAQ in the germline V gene (reference sequence). CDR3 coding DNA: TGTGCCAGCAGCTTAGGGTCCGGGACAGATGGCTACACCTTC. This codes for CASSLGSGTDGYTF.

The rearrangement uses TRBV30 and TRBJ1-3; D not certain. Germline loops: CDR1 GTSNPN, CDR2 SVGIG (reference sequence). This CDR3 region has 12 residues. Trimming stripped 3 bases from V and 4 bases from J, with 7 bases between. The DNA of the CDR3 is TGTGCCTGGAGGCAGGAAGGAAACACCATATATTTT. Protein product: CAWRQEGNTIYF.

In this sample, this clonotype turned up many times. V and J are TRBV7-6 and TRBJ2-2; 7 bases map to TRBD1. Germline-derived CDR1 and CDR2 are SGHVS and FNYEAQ. The CDR3 is 13 amino acids. J gave up 6 bases and V 5 bases, and 3 bases lay outside the gene matches. The chain's CDR3 is CASSPGTAGELFF. CDR3 coding DNA: TGTGCCAGCAGCCCCGGGACAGCCGGGGAGCTGTTTTTT.

CDR3 sequence reads: CASSLAGLVDTQYF. CDR3 in DNA: TGTGCCAGCAGCTTGGCGGGACTAGTTGATACGCAGTATTTT. V usage is TRBV5-6 and J usage is TRBJ2-3; TRBD2 matches 8 bases. Trimming removed 0 bases from V and 6 bases from J; junction bases left unmatched: 3. Germline CDR1 SGHDT, CDR2 YYEEEE. This CDR3 comprises 14 residues.

This clonotype ranks as medium-sized. The V and J genes are TRBV19 and TRBJ2-7; 10 nucleotides align to TRBD2. Germline lookup yields CDR1 LNHDA and CDR2 SQIVND (reference sequence). Trimming cost V 6 bases and J 2 bases; bases outside gene matches: 7. The CDR3 contains 15 residues. The CDR3 protein is CASSAGTSVTYEQYF. In DNA form, the CDR3 reads TGTGCCAGTAGCGCCGGGACTAGCGTAACCTACGAGCAGTACTTC.

This clonotype was picked up a small number of times. The chain combines TRBV29-1 with TRBJ2-5; 12 bases map to TRBD2. Trimming cost V 7 bases and J 5 bases; bases outside gene matches: 11. The CDR3 contains 15 residues. Germline V gene sequence: CDR1 SQVTM, CDR2 ANQGSEA. The DNA of the CDR3 is TGCAGCGGAGCCCTCGGGACTAGCGGGCAGGAGACCCAGTACTTC. Its translation is CSGALGTSGQETQYF. The variable domain in full, completed from reference TRBV29-1 and TRBJ2-5, reads SAVISQKPSRDICQRGTSLTIQCQVDSQVTMMFWYRQQPGQSLTLIATANQGSEATYESGFVIDKFPISRPNLTFSTLTVSNMSPEDSSIYLCSGALGTSGQETQYFGPGTRLLVL.

This clonotype was found a few times. The DNA of the CDR3 is TGCAGTGCTAGGCGGGTGGGGTTCTCGAGCAATCAGCCCCAGCATTTT. It translates to CSARRVGFSSNQPQHF. The chain combines TRBV20-1 with TRBJ1-5; D call uncertain. Germline CDR1 is DFQATT and CDR2 is SNEGSKA (reference sequence). V dropped 3 bases and J dropped 1 base, with 16 bases sitting between them. This CDR3 spans 16 amino acids.

This chain connects TRBV20-1 to TRBJ1-2; D ambiguous. Trimming took 0 bases from V and 2 from J, leaving 13 bases between them. The CDR3 contains 15 residues. Germline assignment: CDR1 DFQATT and CDR2 SNEGSKA (reference sequence). The DNA of the CDR3 is TGCAGTGCTAGAGATCGGGCCAGGCTAAACTATGGCTACACCTTC. Translating it yields CSARDRARLNYGYTF.

This clonotype was counted between two and nine times. The chain recombines TRBV20-1 with TRBJ2-7; TRBD2 matches 8 bases. J lost 6 bases, V lost 5 bases, and 9 bases had no gene match. The CDR3 loop spans 13 amino acids. Looked up from germline, CDR1 is DFQATT and CDR2 is SNEGSKA (reference sequence). The CDR3 DNA reads TGCAGTGCTGAGGCCGGGACTAGAGGCGAGCAGTACTTC. Residues: CSAEAGTRGEQYF.